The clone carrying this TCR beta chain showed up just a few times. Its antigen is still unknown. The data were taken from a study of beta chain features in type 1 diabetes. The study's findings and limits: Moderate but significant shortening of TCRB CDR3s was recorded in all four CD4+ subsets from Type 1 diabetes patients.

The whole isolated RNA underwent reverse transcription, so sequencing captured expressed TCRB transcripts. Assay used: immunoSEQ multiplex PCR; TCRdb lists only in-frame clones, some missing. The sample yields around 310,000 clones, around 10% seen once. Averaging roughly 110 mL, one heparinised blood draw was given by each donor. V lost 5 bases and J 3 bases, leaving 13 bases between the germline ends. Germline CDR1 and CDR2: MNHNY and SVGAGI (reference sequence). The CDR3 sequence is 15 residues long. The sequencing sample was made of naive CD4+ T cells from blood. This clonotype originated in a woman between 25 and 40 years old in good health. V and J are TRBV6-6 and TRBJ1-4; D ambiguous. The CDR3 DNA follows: TGTGCCAGCAGTCCCTCATCAGCGGCTAATGAAAAACTGTTTTTT. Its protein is CASSPSSAANEKLFF.